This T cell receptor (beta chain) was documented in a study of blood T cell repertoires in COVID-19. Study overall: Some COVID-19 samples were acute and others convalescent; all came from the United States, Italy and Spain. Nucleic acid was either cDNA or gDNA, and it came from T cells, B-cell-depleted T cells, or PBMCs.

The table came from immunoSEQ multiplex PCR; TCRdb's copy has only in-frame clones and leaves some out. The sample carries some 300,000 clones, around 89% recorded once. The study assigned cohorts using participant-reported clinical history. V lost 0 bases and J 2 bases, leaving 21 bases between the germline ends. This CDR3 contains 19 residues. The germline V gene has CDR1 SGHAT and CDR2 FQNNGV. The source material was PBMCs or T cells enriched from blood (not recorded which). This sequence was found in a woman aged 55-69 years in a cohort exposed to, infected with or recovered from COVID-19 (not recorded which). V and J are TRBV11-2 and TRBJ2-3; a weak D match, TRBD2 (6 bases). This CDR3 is CASSLDQGWGLLHTDTQYF. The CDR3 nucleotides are TGTGCCAGCAGCTTAGATCAGGGTTGGGGACTCCTCCACACAGATACGCAGTATTTT.